These 27 T cell receptor beta chains were all obtained from the same sample, sequenced in a study of T cells after yellow fever vaccination. TCRdb re-derived calls from the 5' RACE reads in MiXCR, one entry per CDR3 protein. The top ten clones hold less than 20% of a sample with about 320,000 distinct CDR3 sequences, 3.5% to 4.5% of them seen once. The input for sequencing was PBMCs, taken 15 days after the yellow fever booster vaccination. These receptors were taken from a young man who received the YFV17D yellow fever vaccine.

This clonotype was counted a few times. The chain combines TRBV2 with TRBJ2-2; D possibly corresponds to TRBD1 (5 bases). Trimming removed 3 bases at V and 3 bases at J, with 8 bases between. Germline lookup yields CDR1 SNHLY and CDR2 FYNNEI. The CDR3 runs 14 residues. As DNA, the CDR3 is TGTGCCAGCAGTGACAGGGATTACACCGGGGAGCTGTTTTTT. Translation: CASSDRDYTGELFF.

V and J are TRBV6-2 or TRBV6-3 and TRBJ2-1, with TRBD2 matching over 12 bases. CDR1 and CDR2 (germline): MNHEY, SVGEGT. The V and J ends lost 4 bases and 9 bases, in that order; junction bases with no gene match: 7. The CDR3 length is 15 residues. The CDR3 reads CASSFGLAGGREQFF. The CDR3 bases are TGTGCCAGCAGTTTTGGGCTAGCGGGGGGGCGTGAGCAGTTCTTC.

This clonotype was counted many times. This chain connects TRBV6-2 or TRBV6-3 to TRBJ2-1; TRBD1 agrees at 9 bases. Germline lookup yields CDR1 MNHEY and CDR2 SVGEGT. V lost 5 bases and J lost 5; bases outside the gene matches: 7. The CDR3 runs 15 residues. The CDR3 coding sequence is TGTGCCAGCAGTCCCTCGACAGGGGGAAACAATGAGCAGTTCTTC. Residues: CASSPSTGGNNEQFF.

Many counts were recorded for this clonotype. The chain couples TRBV7-3 to TRBJ2-1; 9 bases fit TRBD2. The CDR3 covers 14 residues. CDR1 is SGHTA, CDR2 FQGTGA, per germline. With V trimmed by 2 bases and J by 8 bases, 4 bases remained unmatched. The CDR3 loop is CASSLAGGQYEQFF. CDR3 DNA: TGTGCCAGCAGCTTAGCGGGGGGGCAGTATGAGCAGTTCTTC.

This clonotype was detected ten times or more. This chain joins TRBV10-2 and TRBJ2-7; either TRBD1 or TRBD2 may supply D (5 bases each). Germline V gene data show CDR1 as WSHSY and CDR2 as SAAADI. Trimming took off 1 base at V and 4 bases at J, with 14 bases between the two ends. This CDR3 spans 15 amino acids. As DNA, the CDR3 is TGCGCCAGCAGTGAGTATGGGGACCGGGCTTACGAGCAGTACGTC. Protein: CASSEYGDRAYEQYV.

This clonotype appeared many times. The rearrangement uses TRBV29-1 and TRBJ2-1; D assignment may be TRBD1 or TRBD2 (5 bases each). The V end was cut by 6 bases, the J end by 7 bases, with 7 bases between. The CDR3 runs 10 residues. Germline V gene data show CDR1 as SQVTM and CDR2 as ANQGSEA. The CDR3 region is CSVEGNEQFF. CDR3 in DNA: TGCAGCGTAGAGGGGAATGAGCAGTTCTTC.

This clonotype was seen only a few times. This chain links TRBV12-3 or TRBV12-4 with TRBJ1-5; no clear D. Between the trimmed V and J ends, which lost 6 bases and 1 base, there was a span of 10 bases. The CDR3 contains 14 residues. This chain's CDR3 is CASSAGKSNQPQHF. In DNA form, the CDR3 reads TGTGCCAGCAGCGCCGGGAAAAGCAATCAGCCCCAGCATTTT.

J is TRBJ2-1 and V is TRBV25-1; TRBD2 is a possible D gene (6 bases). The germline CDR1 and CDR2 sequences are MGHDK and SYGVNS. Trimming removed 3 bases from V and 5 bases from J, with 14 bases in between. The CDR3 is 15 residues long. CDR3: CASSDPGTGDNEQFF. In DNA, the CDR3 is TGTGCCAGCAGTGACCCAGGGACGGGGGACAATGAGCAGTTCTTC.

At least ten counts were recorded for this clonotype. J is TRBJ1-5 and V is TRBV7-2; maybe TRBD1 (5 bases). The V gene lost 0 bases and the J gene lost 3 bases, with 6 bases spanning the gap. CDR1 SGHTA and CDR2 FQGNSA come from the germline V gene. The CDR3 is 14 residues long. This CDR3 is CASSLAGDNQPQHF. The CDR3 coding sequence is TGTGCCAGCAGCTTAGCAGGGGACAATCAGCCCCAGCATTTT.

This clonotype was detected a few times. The V call is TRBV20-1, the J call TRBJ2-2; no firm D call. Germline-derived CDR1 and CDR2 are DFQATT and SNEGSKA (reference sequence). This CDR3 contains 15 residues. Trimming cost V 2 bases and J 6 bases, with 16 bases left between them. This CDR3 reads CSARPGLVGPGELFF. For the CDR3, the DNA is TGCAGTGCTAGACCGGGCCTGGTAGGGCCCGGGGAGCTGTTTTTT.

There are a few counts of this clonotype. The chain links TRBV29-1 to TRBJ1-1; perhaps TRBD1 as D (5 bases). Germline values: CDR1 SQVTM, CDR2 ANQGSEA. The CDR3 covers 13 residues. V dropped 2 bases and J dropped 8 bases, with 15 bases sitting between them. CDR3 amino acids: CSVEQINRDEAFF. The CDR3, as DNA: TGCAGCGTTGAACAGATTAACCGGGACGAAGCTTTCTTT.

The chain carries TRBV7-9 and TRBJ2-7; D remains ambiguous. Germline V gene sequence: CDR1 SEHNR, CDR2 FQNEAQ (reference sequence). V shed 5 bases and J shed 3 bases, with 14 bases lying between them. The CDR3 consists of 14 residues. The CDR3 DNA is TGTGCCAGCAGCGTGCCGACTGCCCTCTACGAGCAGTACTTC. It translates to CASSVPTALYEQYF.

This chain connects TRBV27 to TRBJ2-1; the D gene is possibly TRBD2 (5 bases). Trimming pared 10 bases from V and 10 bases from J, leaving 20 bases between. Germline CDR1 is MNHEY and CDR2 is SMNVEV (reference sequence). CDR3 size: 13 residues. CDR3 protein: CATRWIISGEQFF. DNA for the CDR3: TGTGCCACCAGATGGATTATTTCGGGGGAGCAGTTCTTC.

This clonotype was seen at least ten times. The chain combines TRBV7-2 with TRBJ2-3; TRBD2 might be the D (5 bases). The CDR3 consists of 18 residues. V was shortened by 1 base and J by 0 bases, with 17 bases between the two germline ends. Germline CDR1 and CDR2: SGHTA and FQGNSA. CDR3 in amino acids: CASSLEVAGPSSTDTQYF. CDR3 nucleotide sequence: TGTGCCAGCAGCTTAGAGGTGGCGGGCCCCTCTAGCACAGATACGCAGTATTTT.

The chain has TRBV18 and TRBJ2-1; D call uncertain. The CDR3 totals 16 residues. Per the germline V gene, CDR1 is KGHSH and CDR2 is LQKENI. V was shortened by 1 base and J by 8 bases, with 18 bases between the two germline ends. The CDR3 is CASSPQESRESDEQFF. CDR3 sequence (DNA): TGTGCCAGCTCACCACAGGAGTCCAGAGAGTCGGATGAGCAGTTCTTC.

The V gene is TRBV5-1, the J gene TRBJ1-1, with D perhaps TRBD1 (5 bases). The germline V gene encodes CDR1 SGHRS and CDR2 YFSETQ. This CDR3 spans 15 amino acids. V lost 0 bases and J 5 bases, leaving 14 bases between the germline ends. The DNA of the CDR3 is TGCGCCAGCAGCTTGGCCTTCAGGGTGGGGACTGAAGCTTTCTTT. Amino acids: CASSLAFRVGTEAFF. Combining the CDR3 with reference TRBV5-1 and TRBJ1-1 gives the whole variable domain KAGVTQTPRYLIKTRGQQVTLSCSPISGHRSVSWYQQTPGQGLQFLFEYFSETQRNKGNFPGRFSGRQFSNSRSEMNVSTLELGDSALYLCASSLAFRVGTEAFFGQGTRLTVV.

This rearrangement joins TRBV5-1 to TRBJ2-7; D uncertain. The V gene's germline CDR1 is SGHRS and CDR2 YFSETQ. This CDR3 region has 13 residues. V was clipped by 0 bases and J by 5 bases, with 9 bases between them. CDR3 sequence (DNA): TGCGCCAGCAGCTTGGGGACCGACAACGAGCAGTACGTC. It codes for CASSLGTDNEQYV.

This clonotype was picked up many times. The CDR3 nucleotides read TGCGCCAGCAGCCGATCTTTCCAGGGATTTGGGTCACCCCTCCACTTT. Protein sequence: CASSRSFQGFGSPLHF. The chain combines TRBV4-1 with TRBJ1-6; D may be TRBD1 (5 bases). Trimming removed 4 bases at V and 10 bases at J, with 20 bases between. The CDR3 runs to 16 residues. The germline V gene has CDR1 MGHRA and CDR2 YSYEKL.

This clonotype was observed a few times. The chain combines TRBV5-1 with TRBJ2-7; D is uncertain. Trimming pared 4 bases from V and 0 bases from J, leaving 14 bases between. The CDR3 spans 15 residues. Germline V gene data show CDR1 as SGHRS and CDR2 as YFSETQ. The CDR3 DNA follows: TGCGCCAGCAGCAAAGTGGCAAAAGTCTCCTACGAGCAGTACGTC. It encodes CASSKVAKVSYEQYV.

The table lists this clonotype with many counts. This chain connects TRBV20-1 to TRBJ2-3; D gene uncertain. The CDR3 totals 12 residues. In germline, CDR1 is DFQATT, CDR2 SNEGSKA (reference sequence). The CDR3 region has the DNA TGCAGGGCGGCCAGAAGCACAGATACGCAGTATTTT. This codes for CRAARSTDTQYF.

At least ten counts were recorded for this clonotype. This chain joins TRBV5-5 and TRBJ1-6; D is unclear. Germline V CDR1 and CDR2: SGHKS, YYEKEE (reference sequence). This CDR3 has 15 residues. Between the trimmed V and J ends, which lost 2 bases and 7 bases, there was a span of 13 bases. The CDR3 DNA follows: TGTGCCAGCAGCTTATATAGATACCCAAATTCACCCCTCCACTTT. Protein product: CASSLYRYPNSPLHF.

Remarks on this clonotype: Just one base apart from a much larger clone, this may be a read error. The rearrangement joins TRBV29-1 to TRBJ2-1; the match to TRBD1 covers 8 bases. Germline V gene lookup returns CDR1 SQVTM and CDR2 ANQGSEA. The CDR3 is 12 amino acids. The CDR3 DNA follows: TGCAGCGTTGAGCGGACAGGGAATTTGCAGCTCTTC. This sequence encodes CSVERTGNLQLF.

This chain uses TRBV5-4 with TRBJ1-2; D unresolved. Germline values: CDR1 SGHNT, CDR2 YYREEE (reference sequence). Trimming cost V 4 bases and J 4 bases, with 5 bases left between them. The CDR3 has 11 residues. The CDR3 DNA is TGTGCCAGCAGCAGCTTCTATGGCTACACCTTC. Translating gives CASSSFYGYTF.

This clonotype was picked up many times. The rearrangement joins TRBV5-1 to TRBJ2-5; 8 bases agree with TRBD1. This CDR3 region has 13 residues. The V and J ends lost 4 bases and 3 bases, in that order; junction bases with no gene match: 2. Looked up from germline, CDR1 is SGHRS and CDR2 is YFSETQ. The CDR3 DNA sequence: TGCGCCAGCAGCACGACAGGGGAAGAGACCCAGTACTTC. It codes for CASSTTGEETQYF.

This clonotype has more than one count but fewer than ten. V and J are TRBV6-5 and TRBJ1-2; 7 nucleotides align to TRBD1. This CDR3 has 14 residues. The germline CDR1 and CDR2 sequences are MNHEY and SVGAGI. V lost 5 bases, J lost 3 bases, and 6 bases stayed unmatched. CDR3 DNA: TGTGCCAGCAGTCCTCAAGGGGGCCACTATGGCTACACCTTC. It encodes CASSPQGGHYGYTF.

This clonotype was counted at least ten times. The J gene is TRBJ1-2, the V gene TRBV13; 9 nucleotides agree with TRBD1. J was trimmed by 7 bases and V by 0 bases; bases with no gene match: 0. CDR1 is PRHDT and CDR2 is FYEKMQ in the germline V gene (reference sequence). The CDR3 extends over 13 amino acids. CDR3 amino acids: CASSLGTGGGYTF. The CDR3 DNA reads as TGTGCCAGCAGCTTAGGGACAGGGGGTGGCTACACCTTC.

This clonotype was observed many times. The chain carries TRBV6-2 or TRBV6-3 and TRBJ2-5; D unresolved. Trimming cost V 2 bases and J 5 bases, with 9 bases left between them. CDR3 length: 13 residues. The germline gives CDR1 MNHEY, CDR2 SVGEGT. The CDR3 region has the DNA TGTGCCAGCAGTTACGAGCTCAAGGAGACCCAGTACTTC. Encoded protein: CASSYELKETQYF.